The next 32 T cell receptor beta chains were all read from a single sample in a study of blood T cell repertoires in COVID-19. The data were produced by immunoSEQ multiplex PCR, yet TCRdb's version contains in-frame clones alone and is incomplete. The data show fewer than 300,000 clones, about 89% seen once. What was sequenced was peripheral blood. These receptors originate from a young man with acute or convalescent COVID-19.

The gene calls are TRBV15 and TRBJ2-3; a weak D match, TRBD2 (6 bases). V lost 1 base and J 5 bases, leaving 13 bases between the germline ends. Germline lookup yields CDR1 LNHNV and CDR2 YYDKDF (reference sequence). This CDR3 has 15 residues. The CDR3 DNA reads TGTGCCACCAGCAGAGGCGGGGTAGCAGTAGATACGCAGTATTTT. Encoded protein: CATSRGGVAVDTQYF. Based on the CDR3 plus reference TRBV15 and TRBJ2-3, the full variable domain is DAMVIQNPRYQVTQFGKPVTLSCSQTLNHNVMYWYQQKSSQAPKLLFHYYDKDFNNEADTPDNFQSRRPNTSFCFLDIRSPGLGDTAMYLCATSRGGVAVDTQYFGPGTRLTVL.

The chain has TRBV2 and TRBJ2-7, with TRBD1 matching 7 bases. Germline assignment: CDR1 SNHLY and CDR2 FYNNEI. The CDR3 has 16 residues. V trimming: 9 bases; J trimming: 1 base; junction bases outside the gene matches: 15. The CDR3 sequence: CASYLFGTVFSYEQYF. For the CDR3, the DNA is TGTGCCAGTTATTTATTCGGGACAGTATTTTCCTACGAGCAGTACTTC.

J is TRBJ1-1 and V is TRBV9; D is ambiguous. Trimming pared 4 bases from V and 1 base from J, leaving 11 bases between. The CDR3 is 14 residues long. Germline CDR1 is SGDLS and CDR2 is YYNGEE. For the CDR3, the DNA is TGTGCCAGCAGCTTGACTACTGCGAACACTGAAGCTTTCTTT. Translating it yields CASSLTTANTEAFF.

Of note for this clone: Distinct nucleotide sequences in the sample also encode this CDR3. This chain joins TRBV7-3 and TRBJ2-3; the match to TRBD2 covers 10 bases. Germline V CDR1 and CDR2: SGHTA, FQGTGA. This CDR3 comprises 15 residues. The V and J ends lost 3 bases and 3 bases, in that order; junction bases with no gene match: 3. CDR3 sequence reads: CASSLSGGATDTQYF. The CDR3 coding sequence is TGTGCCAGCAGCTTGAGCGGGGGGGCAACAGATACGCAGTATTTT.

The genes are TRBV29-1 and TRBJ1-1; TRBD1 agrees at 8 bases. Germline V lookup: CDR1 SQVTM, CDR2 ANQGSEA. CDR3 length: 12 residues. The J segment lost 5 bases and the V segment lost 6 bases, leaving 5 bases of the junction unmatched. For the CDR3, the DNA is TGCAGCGTGAATCGACAGGGGACTGAAGCTTTCTTT. Amino acid sequence: CSVNRQGTEAFF.

Only a few counts were recorded for this clone. The CDR3 DNA is TGTGCCAGCAGCTTACCGGGAGCAGCCTACAATGAGCAGTTCTTC. As protein: CASSLPGAAYNEQFF. V is TRBV11-2 and J is TRBJ2-1; D perhaps matches TRBD2 (6 bases). The CDR3 covers 15 residues. CDR1 SGHAT and CDR2 FQNNGV come from the germline V gene. V was shortened by 2 bases and J by 2 bases, with 10 bases between the two germline ends.

The chain joins TRBV5-1 to TRBJ2-3, with D perhaps matching TRBD1 (5 bases). The CDR3 has 16 residues. Looked up from germline, CDR1 is SGHRS and CDR2 is YFSETQ. Trimming shortened V by 4 bases and J by 2 bases, and 17 bases separated the two germline ends. CDR3 DNA: TGCGCCAGCAGCCGCCAGGAGTGGGGCCCCACAGATACGCAGTATTTT. Encoded protein: CASSRQEWGPTDTQYF.

This rearrangement joins TRBV5-1 to TRBJ2-1; 10 bases are shared with TRBD2. In germline, CDR1 is SGHRS, CDR2 YFSETQ. Losses at the gene ends were 1 base for V and 15 bases for J; bases not matched to a gene: 13. The CDR3 runs to 15 residues. The CDR3 reads CASSLIQPSGSYRFF. The CDR3 bases are TGCGCCAGCAGCTTGATCCAACCTAGCGGGAGCTATCGGTTCTTC.

The chain combines TRBV12-3 or TRBV12-4 with TRBJ1-4; D remains unclear. V shed 1 base and J shed 10 bases, with 7 bases lying between them. CDR3 length: 12 amino acids. The CDR3 region is CASSLGSRKLFF. The CDR3 DNA follows: TGTGCCAGCAGTTTAGGGAGTCGAAAACTGTTTTTT.

The rearrangement joins TRBV30 to TRBJ1-2; D is possibly TRBD1 (6 bases). This CDR3 spans 15 amino acids. Deletions cut 2 bases from V and 7 bases from J, with 20 bases between. Per germline, CDR1 GTSNPN and CDR2 SVGIG (reference sequence). The CDR3 coding sequence is TGTGCCTGGAGTTATAACTCGCAGGGGCCTGCTGGCTACACCTTC. It specifies CAWSYNSQGPAGYTF.

CDR3 nucleotides: TGTGCCAGCAGTCCGATCGGGACAATATATGGCTACACCTTC. Protein sequence: CASSPIGTIYGYTF. The V and J genes are TRBV28 and TRBJ1-2, with D maybe TRBD1 (6 bases). The germline V and J ends were trimmed by 5 bases and 5 bases, with 15 bases remaining between them. This CDR3 region has 14 residues. Germline V CDR1 and CDR2: MDHEN, SYDVKM.

The rearrangement joins TRBV12-5 to TRBJ2-7, with 13 positions matching TRBD2. Germline lookup yields CDR1 LGHNT and CDR2 FRNRAP. This CDR3 contains 17 residues. V lost 4 bases, J lost 7 bases, and 13 bases stayed unmatched. CDR3 nucleotide sequence: TGTGCTAGTGGTTGGACTAGCGGGAGATATACCGAAGGAGAGCAGTACTTC. This codes for CASGWTSGRYTEGEQYF. Full variable domain (missing parts from reference TRBV12-5 and TRBJ2-7): DARVTQTPRHKVTEMGQEVTMRCQPILGHNTVFWYRQTMMQGLELLAYFRNRAPLDDSGMPKDRFSAEMPDATLATLKIQPSEPRDSAVYFCASGWTSGRYTEGEQYFGPGTRLTVT.

J is TRBJ1-2 and V is TRBV7-8; D unclear. Trimming took off 1 base at V and 7 bases at J, with 10 bases between the two ends. Germline V gene data show CDR1 as SGHVS and CDR2 as FQNEAQ. The CDR3 sequence is 13 residues long. The CDR3 coding sequence is TGTGCCAGCAGCTTAGTCCAGGCCGCTGGCTACACCTTC. It is translated as CASSLVQAAGYTF. The complete variable domain, with remaining parts taken from reference TRBV7-8 and TRBJ1-2, reads GAGVSQSPRYKVAKRGQDVALRCDPISGHVSLFWYQQALGQGPEFLTYFQNEAQLDKSGLPSDRFFAERPEGSVSTLKIQRTQQEDSAVYLCASSLVQAAGYTFGSGTRLTVV.

The V and J genes are TRBV5-4 and TRBJ2-1, with 10 bases lining up with TRBD2. The CDR3 length is 16 residues. Germline V CDR1 and CDR2: SGHNT, YYREEE (reference sequence). J lost 2 bases, V lost 3 bases, and 5 bases had no gene match. The CDR3 protein is CASSWVSGGTYNEQFF. The CDR3 DNA sequence: TGTGCCAGCAGCTGGGTTAGCGGGGGGACCTACAATGAGCAGTTCTTC.

The CDR3, as DNA: TGTGCCAGCTCACCATACTCGGGGTCCACTGAAGCTTTCTTT. It specifies CASSPYSGSTEAFF. The gene calls are TRBV18 and TRBJ1-1, with D unclear. This CDR3 has 14 residues. Trimming cost V 2 bases and J 4 bases, with 11 bases left between them. Germline CDR1 is KGHSH and CDR2 is LQKENI.

This clone was recorded only once. CDR3 DNA sequence: TGTGCCAGCAGCTTAAGACTAGCGGGAGGTTATAGTGAGCAGTTCTTC. It encodes CASSLRLAGGYSEQFF. The chain carries TRBV11-2 and TRBJ2-1; TRBD2 agrees at 13 bases. Germline V gene sequence: CDR1 SGHAT, CDR2 FQNNGV. Trimming removed 2 bases from V and 9 bases from J; junction bases left unmatched: 7. The CDR3 loop spans 16 amino acids.

This chain uses TRBV6-5 with TRBJ2-1, with D perhaps matching TRBD2 (6 bases). This CDR3 comprises 13 residues. V was clipped by 6 bases and J by 2 bases, with 8 bases between them. Looked up from germline, CDR1 is MNHEY and CDR2 is SVGAGI. DNA for the CDR3: TGTGCCAGCAGCCGACTAGCCTACAATGAGCAGTTCTTC. Protein product: CASSRLAYNEQFF.

Only one count was recorded for this clone. The DNA of the CDR3 is TGTGCCACCAGCAAGGGGGCGAGATCCTACGAGCAGTACTTC. It translates to CATSKGARSYEQYF. The gene calls are TRBV15 and TRBJ2-7, with 7 bases aligning to TRBD1. The CDR3 covers 14 residues. Trimming at V came to 4 bases and at J to 1 base, leaving 4 bases not matched to a gene. Germline-derived CDR1 and CDR2 are LNHNV and YYDKDF (reference sequence).

V usage is TRBV21-1 and J usage is TRBJ1-1. TRBV21-1 is shown as a pseudogene. The CDR3 totals 18 residues. CDR3 sequence: CASIYSPGGSGSSTEAFF. The CDR3 nucleotides read TGTGCCAGCATATACTCTCCGGGGGGTTCGGGGTCCTCCACTGAAGCTTTCTTT.

CDR3 region: CASSLWLAAGERNTEAFF. In nucleotides, the CDR3 is TGTGCCAGCAGTTTATGGCTCGCGGCAGGGGAAAGGAACACTGAAGCTTTCTTT. This chain joins TRBV28 and TRBJ1-1; possibly TRBD1 for D (6 bases). Germline values: CDR1 MDHEN, CDR2 SYDVKM. V gave up 0 bases and J gave up 1 base, with 18 bases separating them. There are 18 residues in the CDR3.

The gene calls are TRBV19 and TRBJ2-6; D remains ambiguous. CDR3 length: 13 residues. The germline V and J ends were trimmed by 6 bases and 1 base, with 4 bases remaining between them. The germline V gene encodes CDR1 LNHDA and CDR2 SQIVND (reference sequence). This CDR3 is CASRASGANVLTF. In DNA form, the CDR3 reads TGTGCCAGTAGGGCTTCTGGGGCCAACGTCCTGACTTTC.

The chain links TRBV9 to TRBJ2-5, with a weak D call TRBD2 (5 bases). Trimming left V 2 bases short and J 5 bases short, with 10 bases between. The CDR3 covers 13 residues. Looked up from germline, CDR1 is SGDLS and CDR2 is YYNGEE. The chain's CDR3 is CASSVGQRETQYF. The CDR3 DNA sequence: TGTGCCAGCAGCGTCGGCCAGCGGGAGACCCAGTACTTC.

Remarks on this clone: The same CDR3 can be traced to other DNA sequences in this sample. This chain connects TRBV3-1 (or the pseudogene TRBV3-2) to TRBJ2-7, with 10 bases matching TRBD2. V lost 4 bases, J lost 6 bases, and 6 bases stayed unmatched. The germline gives CDR1 LGHDT, CDR2 YNNKEL (reference sequence). This CDR3 contains 14 residues. The DNA for the CDR3 is TGTGCCAGCAGCCTGTTAGCGGGAGGTCCCGAGCAGTACTTC. The encoded protein is CASSLLAGGPEQYF.

The chain uses TRBV6-6 and TRBJ2-3; maybe TRBD1 (6 bases). Germline-derived CDR1 and CDR2 are MNHNY and SVGAGI (reference sequence). Deletions cut 7 bases from V and 5 bases from J, with 22 bases between. This CDR3 spans 16 amino acids. This CDR3 is CASILRRLGARDTQYF. DNA of the CDR3: TGTGCCAGCATTCTCCGTCGTTTGGGGGCACGAGATACGCAGTATTTT.

This clone has a single count. This sequence joins TRBV28 and TRBJ2-2, with 8 nucleotides matching TRBD1. Trimming removed 5 bases from V and 7 bases from J; junction bases left unmatched: 6. This CDR3 contains 14 residues. Per the germline V gene, CDR1 is MDHEN and CDR2 is SYDVKM. The chain's CDR3 is CASSPGGLGGELFF. CDR3 bases: TGTGCCAGCAGTCCAGGGGGCTTGGGCGGGGAGCTGTTTTTT.

The chain is built from TRBV10-1 and TRBJ2-2; a weak D match, TRBD1 (7 bases). The CDR3 runs 17 residues. Trimming stripped 6 bases from V and 5 bases from J, with 22 bases between. Germline V gene lookup returns CDR1 WNHNN and CDR2 SYGVQD (reference sequence). The CDR3 loop is CASSPPQGGEGTGELFF. The CDR3, as DNA: TGCGCCAGCAGCCCCCCCCAGGGGGGAGAGGGAACCGGGGAGCTGTTTTTT.

V gene TRBV30 combines with J gene TRBJ2-5; 11 positions match TRBD2. Germline-derived CDR1 and CDR2 are GTSNPN and SVGIG (reference sequence). Trimming removed 5 bases from V and 9 bases from J; junction bases left unmatched: 5. The CDR3 sequence is 12 residues long. DNA for the CDR3: TGTGCCTGGTCTCTAGCGGGAGGCCCCCAGTACTTC. Residues: CAWSLAGGPQYF. Full variable domain (outside the CDR3, taken from reference TRBV30 and TRBJ2-5): SQTIHQWPATLVQPVGSPLSLECTVEGTSNPNLYWYRQAAGRGLQLLFYSVGIGQISSEVPQNLSASRPQDRQFILSSKKLLLSDSGFYLCAWSLAGGPQYFGPGTRLLVL.

The rearrangement links TRBV6-5 to TRBJ1-4; TRBD1 aligns across 7 bases. There are 15 residues in the CDR3. With 6 bases clipped from V and 0 bases from J, the junction kept 4 bases outside the gene matches. CDR1 is MNHEY, CDR2 SVGAGI, per germline. The CDR3 DNA sequence: TGTGCCAGCAGACGCGACAGGGCAACTAATGAAAAACTGTTTTTT. Amino acid sequence: CASRRDRATNEKLFF.

The genes are TRBV14 and TRBJ1-6; D remains unclear. Germline assignment: CDR1 SGHDN and CDR2 FVKESK. V was clipped by 0 bases and J by 8 bases, with 8 bases between them. This CDR3 has 14 amino acids. CDR3 in DNA: TGTGCCAGCAGCCAAGATCTCAGATATTCACCCCTCCACTTT. Amino acid sequence: CASSQDLRYSPLHF.

This clone has a single count. The chain joins TRBV19 to TRBJ1-5, with D perhaps TRBD1 (5 bases). The CDR3 has 16 amino acids. V gave up 5 bases and J gave up 5 bases, with 19 bases separating them. Per the germline V gene, CDR1 is LNHDA and CDR2 is SQIVND (reference sequence). The CDR3 reads CASSYSYAGIHQPQHF. CDR3 bases: TGTGCCAGTAGTTATTCTTATGCAGGGATCCATCAGCCCCAGCATTTT.

This clone was picked up a small number of times. This chain joins TRBV6-1 and TRBJ1-5, with 9 bases identical to TRBD1. J gave up 4 bases and V 2 bases, and 3 bases lay outside the gene matches. Germline V lookup: CDR1 MNHNS, CDR2 SASEGT. The CDR3 has 15 amino acids. This chain's CDR3 is CASSELDRGNQPQHF. The CDR3 DNA follows: TGTGCCAGCAGTGAACTGGACAGGGGTAATCAGCCCCAGCATTTT.

CDR3 sequence: CATSDRGETQYF. CDR3 nucleotide sequence: TGTGCCACCAGTGATCGCGGAGAGACCCAGTACTTC. The J gene is TRBJ2-5, the V gene TRBV24-1; no firm D call. This CDR3 comprises 12 residues. Germline CDR1 KGHDR, CDR2 SFDVKD. V lost 3 bases and J lost 4, with 5 bases in between.